This T cell receptor beta chain was sequenced during a study of T cells after yellow fever vaccination. Study observations and caveats: The booster response re-showed most primary clones: approximately 97% CD4, around 90% CD8.

This clonotype was seen repeatedly, ten times or more. The antigen is not known. TCRdb re-called the 5' RACE reads with MiXCR, one entry per CDR3 protein. The sample consists of about 260,000 distinct CDR3 sequences, approximately 3.6% of them appearing once. V lost 5 bases and J lost 0; bases outside the gene matches: 2. Germline V gene lookup returns CDR1 MNHNY and CDR2 SVGAGI (reference sequence). This CDR3 region has 14 residues. The rearrangement uses TRBV6-6 and TRBJ1-2; TRBD1 aligns across 8 bases. This receptor was obtained from a man between 18 and 29 years old who received the YFV17D yellow fever vaccine. The input for sequencing was PBMCs, taken 15 days after the yellow fever booster vaccination. CDR3 in amino acids: CASSTGGANYGYTF. As DNA, the CDR3 is TGTGCCAGCAGTACAGGGGGAGCTAACTATGGCTACACCTTC.